Listed below are T cell receptor beta chains from one sample, sequenced in a study of T cells after yellow fever vaccination. Via MiXCR, TCRdb re-called the 5' RACE reads, giving one row per CDR3 protein. Of over 250,000 distinct CDR3 sequences listed, 4.1% are singletons. The specimen comprised PBMCs, sampled 5 days after the yellow fever booster vaccination. The receptor set was obtained from a man aged 18 to 30 who received the YFV17D yellow fever vaccine. Both conserved end residues are part of each CDR3. A D gene is named only where the DNA matches it firmly. Not every row has a clone size; where given, it reads once, few, many or a size class.

v_call	d_call	cdr3_length	clone_size	j_call	cdr3_nt	cdr3_aa
TRBV7-9	.	14	few	TRBJ1-1	TGTGCCAGCAGCACACTCGGGGGGAGCACTGAAGCTTTCTTT	CASSTLGGSTEAFF
TRBV19	TRBD1	15	few	TRBJ2-7	TGTGCCAGTAGTATAGTTCCAGGGGGAACCTACGAGCAGTACTTC	CASSIVPGGTYEQYF
TRBV4-1	TRBD1	15	many	TRBJ2-2	TGCGCCAGCAGCCAATCCGGACAGGGCACCGGGGAGCTGTTTTTT	CASSQSGQGTGELFF
TRBV19	TRBD1	15	few	TRBJ1-3	TGTGCCAGTAGGCGCGACCGGGACAGGGATTACGCCATATATTTT	CASRRDRDRDYAIYF
TRBV4-3	TRBD2	17	.	TRBJ2-2	TGCGCCAGCAGCCATCGTAGCGGGGGGGCCTCCACCGGGGAGCTGTTTTTT	CASSHRSGGASTGELFF
TRBV27	.	14	many	TRBJ1-2	TGTGCCAGCAGTTCCAACCAGGACTACTATGGCTACACCTTC	CASSSNQDYYGYTF
TRBV15	TRBD1	15	.	TRBJ2-7	TGTGCCACCAGCAGAGGTACCGGGACAGAATACGAGCAGTACTTC	CATSRGTGTEYEQYF
TRBV5-1	.	13	.	TRBJ1-6	TGCGCCAGCAGCGAACAGGGAAACTCACCCCTCCACTTT	CASSEQGNSPLHF
TRBV12-3/TRBV12-4	.	14	.	TRBJ1-2	TGTGCCAGCAGTTTACTACTGGGGGTCGGTGGCTACACCTTC	CASSLLLGVGGYTF
TRBV6-6	.	15	.	TRBJ2-7	TGTGCCAGCGGCGCGACGGGGGGCTCGTTCTACGAGCAGTACTTC	CASGATGGSFYEQYF
TRBV5-1	TRBD1	16	.	TRBJ2-1	TGCGCCAGCAGCAGGGACAGGAGCGACTCCTACACTGAGCAGTTCTTC	CASSRDRSDSYTEQFF
TRBV2	TRBD1	15	few	TRBJ2-7	TGTGCCAGCAGTGAAAGGACAGGGGGCTCCTACGAGCAGTACTTC	CASSERTGGSYEQYF
TRBV29-1	.	12	few	TRBJ2-2	TGCAGCGTTGTTGGTGGCCCCGGGGAGCTGTTTTTT	CSVVGGPGELFF
TRBV12-3/TRBV12-4	.	15	few	TRBJ1-5	TGTGCCAGCAGTTCGAGCAGAGGGGGGCATGAGCCCCAGCATTTT	CASSSSRGGHEPQHF
TRBV6-6	.	12	many	TRBJ2-2	TGTGCCAGCAGTGTTAACCCGGGGGAGCTGTTTTTT	CASSVNPGELFF
TRBV6-6	.	14	few	TRBJ2-5	TGTGCCAGCAGTTACGGGGACATGGGAGAGACCCAGTACTTC	CASSYGDMGETQYF
TRBV5-4	.	15	.	TRBJ2-2	TGTGCCAGCAGCGCGGGGGCAGCGAACACCGGGGAGCTGTTTTTT	CASSAGAANTGELFF
TRBV6-5	.	16	.	TRBJ1-6	TGTGCCAGCAGTTACTCGATGGGGCGACGGACAGATCCCCTCCACTTT	CASSYSMGRRTDPLHF
TRBV18	.	17	.	TRBJ2-2	TGTGCCAGCTCACCACAAGGGCGAGGTGGGAACACCGGGGAGCTGTTTTTT	CASSPQGRGGNTGELFF
TRBV3-1	TRBD1	12	many	TRBJ1-4	TGTGCCAGCAGCCCCGGGACAGGAAGACTGTTTTTT	CASSPGTGRLFF
TRBV12-3/TRBV12-4	TRBD2	14	few	TRBJ2-7	TGTGCCAGCAGAGGTAGCGGGAGGCCCGACGAGCAGTACTTC	CASRGSGRPDEQYF
TRBV12-3/TRBV12-4	TRBD2	16	.	TRBJ2-1	TGTGCCAGCAGTCGCCCGGGAGCGGGGGGGCAAATGAAGCAGTTCTTC	CASSRPGAGGQMKQFF
TRBV4-1	.	14	.	TRBJ2-2	TGCGCCAGCAGCCAGGTCGGAGGTAACGGGGAGCTGTTTTTT	CASSQVGGNGELFF
TRBV7-9	.	12	.	TRBJ2-7	TGTGCCAGCAGCTTTGAGGGGCGCGAGCAGTACTTC	CASSFEGREQYF
TRBV27	.	13	many	TRBJ2-3	TGTGCCAGCACCAAGGGTGACACAGATACGCAGTATTTT	CASTKGDTDTQYF
TRBV5-1	.	19	.	TRBJ1-5	TGCGCCAGCAGCCAGCTCCGGACCCCTACACCTTATAGCAATCAGCCCCAGCATTTT	CASSQLRTPTPYSNQPQHF
TRBV20-1	TRBD2	17	few	TRBJ2-5	TGCAGTGCTAGAGATCGGTCTGGGCTAGCGGATTGGGAGACCCAGTACTTC	CSARDRSGLADWETQYF
TRBV29-1	.	13	.	TRBJ2-1	TGCAGCGTGAAAGCCGGGACTCCCAATGAGCAGTTCTTC	CSVKAGTPNEQFF
TRBV20-1	.	14	many	TRBJ2-3	TGCAGTGCTAGAACTCGGCATAGCACAGATACGCAGTATTTT	CSARTRHSTDTQYF
TRBV7-9	TRBD1	16	few	TRBJ1-2	TGTGCCAGCAGCTCTGTTAACCAGGGGGACGGCTATGGCTACACCTTC	CASSSVNQGDGYGYTF
TRBV20-1	.	16	few	TRBJ2-5	TGCAGTGCCACCACTCCCCAGGGCGCCATACAAGAGACCCAGTACTTC	CSATTPQGAIQETQYF
TRBV24-1	.	13	few	TRBJ2-1	TGTGCCACCAGTGATTTAGGAGAGAATGAGCAGTTCTTC	CATSDLGENEQFF
TRBV7-7	TRBD1	14	many	TRBJ2-5	TGTGCTAGCAGCTCGACAGGGCGACAAGAGACCCAGTACTTC	CASSSTGRQETQYF
TRBV7-2	.	16	many	TRBJ2-3	TGTGCCAGCAGCTCCACCGGGACCGCGGGGACAGATACGCAGTATTTT	CASSSTGTAGTDTQYF
TRBV7-9	.	12	many	TRBJ1-1	TGTGCCAGCAGCCCCCGAGACACTGAAGCTTTCTTT	CASSPRDTEAFF
TRBV9	TRBD2	15	.	TRBJ2-3	TGTGCCAGCAGCGTAGTTAGCGGGGCGACAGATACGCAGTATTTT	CASSVVSGATDTQYF
TRBV7-2	TRBD2	14	few	TRBJ2-7	TGTGCCAGCACCCCGCGGGGACTAGCCTACGAGCAGTACTTC	CASTPRGLAYEQYF
TRBV2	.	10	few	TRBJ2-5	TGTGCCAGCAGTGAAGAGACCCAGTACTTC	CASSEETQYF
TRBV7-2	TRBD1	15	.	TRBJ1-5	TGTGCCAGCAGCTTAGATGGGACAGGGGGTCAGCCCCAGCATTTT	CASSLDGTGGQPQHF
TRBV5-4	.	13	many	TRBJ2-1	TGTGCCAGCAGCCCGTGGCCGAGGAATGAGCAGTTCTTC	CASSPWPRNEQFF
TRBV3-1	TRBD1	14	few	TRBJ1-1	TGTGCCAGCAGCCAAGGTGACAGGGTTATGTTAGCTTTCTTT	CASSQGDRVMLAFF
TRBV7-6	TRBD2	16	.	TRBJ2-2	TGTGCCAGCAGCCAAACGGGGGGGGCCGGCACCGGGGAGCTGTTTTTT	CASSQTGGAGTGELFF
TRBV5-1	TRBD1	14	.	TRBJ1-1	TGCGCCAGCAGCCTGACAGGGAGGTACACTGAAGCTTTCTTT	CASSLTGRYTEAFF
TRBV20-1	.	12	few	TRBJ2-3	TGCAGCTTGGGAGATAGCACAGATACGCAGTATTTT	CSLGDSTDTQYF
TRBV9	.	14	.	TRBJ2-1	TGTGCCAGCAGCGCTAGGGGACTTTACAATGAGCAGTTCTTC	CASSARGLYNEQFF
TRBV6-1	.	15	few	TRBJ2-5	TGTGCCAGCAGGGGACAAGCGGGGATCCAAGAGACCCAGTACTTC	CASRGQAGIQETQYF
TRBV7-6	.	13	many	TRBJ1-1	TGTGCCAGCAGCTTAGCTCCGAACACTGAAGCTTTCTTT	CASSLAPNTEAFF
TRBV7-6	TRBD1	15	.	TRBJ2-2	TGTGCCAGCAGCTTAGCGATGGGACAGTCGGAGGAGCTGTTTTTT	CASSLAMGQSEELFF
TRBV5-1	TRBD2	18	.	TRBJ2-3	TGCGCCAGCAGCTTGGCCCCCCCAGGTAGCGGGAAGACAGATACGCAGTATTTT	CASSLAPPGSGKTDTQYF
TRBV29-1	.	13	many	TRBJ2-5	TGCAGCGTCGAACCGGCTCCTCAAGAGACCCAGTACTTC	CSVEPAPQETQYF
TRBV10-2	TRBD1	14	many	TRBJ2-7	TGCGCCAGCAGCGCTCCGGGACAGGTCTACGAGCAGTACTTC	CASSAPGQVYEQYF
TRBV5-1	TRBD1	17	few	TRBJ2-2	TGCGCCAGCAGCTTGGGATATGGACAGGGGGCAACCGGGGAGCTGTTTTTT	CASSLGYGQGATGELFF
TRBV16	.	14	.	TRBJ1-5	TGTGCCAGCAGCCCAGGGTATAGCAATCAGCCCCAGCATTTT	CASSPGYSNQPQHF